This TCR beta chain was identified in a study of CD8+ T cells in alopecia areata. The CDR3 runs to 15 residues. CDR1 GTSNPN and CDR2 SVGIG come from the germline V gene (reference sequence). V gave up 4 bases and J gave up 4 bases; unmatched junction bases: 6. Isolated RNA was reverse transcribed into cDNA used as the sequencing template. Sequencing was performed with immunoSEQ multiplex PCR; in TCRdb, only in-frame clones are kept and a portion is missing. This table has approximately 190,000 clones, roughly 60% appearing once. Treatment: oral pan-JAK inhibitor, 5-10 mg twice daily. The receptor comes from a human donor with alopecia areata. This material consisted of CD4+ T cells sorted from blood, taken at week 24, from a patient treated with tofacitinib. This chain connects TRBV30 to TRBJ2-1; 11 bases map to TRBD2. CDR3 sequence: CAWIPGTSGYNEQFF. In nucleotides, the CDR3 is TGTGCCTGGATTCCGGGGACTAGCGGTTACAATGAGCAGTTCTTC. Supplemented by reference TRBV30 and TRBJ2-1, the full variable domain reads SQTIHQWPATLVQPVGSPLSLECTVEGTSNPNLYWYRQAAGRGLQLLFYSVGIGQISSEVPQNLSASRPQDRQFILSSKKLLLSDSGFYLCAWIPGTSGYNEQFFGPGTRLTVL.